This TCR beta chain comes out of a study of T cells after yellow fever vaccination. Study information: Each low-cell-number fraction was prepared by means of SMART-Seq v4 Ultra Low Input. Overall study findings and caveats: A large majority of primary-vaccination clones showed up again after the booster (about 96% CD4, around 90% CD8). Abundant bulk-derived clonotypes could contaminate FACS-sorted repertoires.

This clonotype was detected many times. Its antigen is currently unknown. Conversion of TCR transcripts into cDNA relied on 5'RACE template switching, which added a universal primer site and UMIs. TCRdb passed the 5' RACE reads through MiXCR, listing each CDR3 protein once. Of approximately 120,000 distinct CDR3 sequences detected, about 7.4% appear once; the ten largest clones hold roughly 2.6%. This TCR derives from a man younger than 30 who received the YFV17D yellow fever vaccine. This sample comprised CD4+ T cells sorted from PBMCs, obtained around 10 days after the first yellow fever vaccination.

The CDR3 loop is CASSLTGLGAQHF. The CDR3, as DNA: TGCGCCAGCAGCTTAACAGGGCTGGGGGCCCAGCATTTT. V is TRBV5-1 and J is TRBJ1-5, with a weak D call TRBD1 (6 bases). The germline V gene encodes CDR1 SGHRS and CDR2 YFSETQ. CDR3 length: 13 amino acids. Trimming shortened V by 2 bases and J by 11 bases, and 14 bases separated the two germline ends.